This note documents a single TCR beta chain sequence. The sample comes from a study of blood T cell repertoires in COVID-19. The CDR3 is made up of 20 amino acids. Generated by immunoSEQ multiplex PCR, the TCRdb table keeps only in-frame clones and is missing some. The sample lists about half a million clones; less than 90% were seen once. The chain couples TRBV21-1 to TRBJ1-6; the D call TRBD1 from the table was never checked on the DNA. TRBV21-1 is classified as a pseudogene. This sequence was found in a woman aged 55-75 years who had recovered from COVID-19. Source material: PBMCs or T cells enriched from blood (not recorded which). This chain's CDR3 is CASSKRGNSIGEERNSPLHF. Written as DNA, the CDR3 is TGTGCCAGCAGCAAAAGGGGAAACTCTATTGGTGAGGAACGTAATTCACCCCTCCACTTT.